This T cell receptor beta chain was sequenced for a study of cytomegalovirus exposure and HLA in healthy donors. Study-level findings and limits: In a later analysis, V- and J-gene trimming of beta chains associated with a DCLRE1C missense variant, replicated independently. In presence/absence analyses, roughly uniform sequencing depth across donors was assumed.

This clone came up a few times. Antigen: not known. The study ran its PCR with 60 Vbeta and 13 Jbeta primers. Produced via immunoSEQ multiplex PCR; TCRdb's table is partial and in-frame only. The sample carries about 150,000 clones, about 60% recorded once. This sequence was found in a woman aged 55-70 years in good health and CMV-seropositive. The sequenced material came from PBMCs.

CDR3 region: CASSLGRVTGNTIYF. Written as DNA, the CDR3 is TGTGCCAGCAGCTTAGGGAGGGTGACTGGAAACACCATATATTTT. The chain recombines TRBV13 with TRBJ1-3; no clear D. The CDR3 is made up of 15 amino acids. The germline V and J ends were trimmed by 0 bases and 2 bases, with 8 bases remaining between them. CDR1 and CDR2 (germline): PRHDT, FYEKMQ (reference sequence).